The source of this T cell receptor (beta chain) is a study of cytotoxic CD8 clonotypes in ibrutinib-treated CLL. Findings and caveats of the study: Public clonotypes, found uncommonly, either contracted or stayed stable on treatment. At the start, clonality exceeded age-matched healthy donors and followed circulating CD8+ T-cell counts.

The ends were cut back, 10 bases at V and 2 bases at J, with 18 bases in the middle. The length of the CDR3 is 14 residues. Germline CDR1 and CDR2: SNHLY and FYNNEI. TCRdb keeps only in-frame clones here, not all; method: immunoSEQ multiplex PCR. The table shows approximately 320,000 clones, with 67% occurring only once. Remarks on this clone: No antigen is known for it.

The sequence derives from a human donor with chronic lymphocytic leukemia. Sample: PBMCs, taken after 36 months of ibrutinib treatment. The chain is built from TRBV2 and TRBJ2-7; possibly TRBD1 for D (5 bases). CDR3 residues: CATGQGLVTYEQYF. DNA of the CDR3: TGTGCCACCGGGCAGGGCTTGGTGACCTACGAGCAGTACTTC. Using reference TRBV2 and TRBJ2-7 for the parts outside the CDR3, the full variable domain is EPEVTQTPSHQVTQMGQEVILRCVPISNHLYFYWYRQILGQKVEFLVSFYNNEISEKSEIFDDQFSVERPDGSNFTLKIRSTKLEDSAMYFCATGQGLVTYEQYFGPGTRLTVT.